A selection of T cell receptor beta chains follows, all from one sample in a study of T cell responses to AZD1222 COVID-19 vaccine. Sequenced by immunoSEQ multiplex PCR; TCRdb stores in-frame clones only, minus some. The sample has some 120,000 clones; more than 65% are singletons. Sequences were derived from peripheral blood, sampled 28 days after the second AZD1222 dose. These receptors came from an adult who received the AZD1222 COVID-19 vaccine. Each CDR3 is given with its conserved first and last residue. Fields, in order: J gene, V gene, D gene, CDR3 protein. D genes are given only for firm matches.

J gene: TRBJ2-2; V gene: TRBV6-2/TRBV6-3; D gene: TRBD2; CDR3 protein: CASSYSSGGTNTGELFF
J gene: TRBJ2-5; V gene: TRBV2; D gene: -; CDR3 protein: CASMYQETQYF
J gene: TRBJ2-1; V gene: TRBV19; D gene: -; CDR3 protein: CASSPWGAASYNEQFF
J gene: TRBJ1-2; V gene: TRBV29-1; D gene: -; CDR3 protein: CSISGGLGGYTF
J gene: TRBJ2-7; V gene: TRBV7-3; D gene: TRBD2; CDR3 protein: CASSHGLAGDYEQYF
J gene: TRBJ2-5; V gene: TRBV4-1; D gene: -; CDR3 protein: CASSQGIGAGETQYF
J gene: TRBJ1-6; V gene: TRBV6-5; D gene: -; CDR3 protein: CASSYDPGAVSPLHF
J gene: TRBJ1-5; V gene: TRBV7-2; D gene: -; CDR3 protein: CASSLTGTSDQPQHF
J gene: TRBJ1-5; V gene: TRBV7-2; D gene: -; CDR3 protein: CASRSAGRDGQPQHF
J gene: TRBJ1-5; V gene: TRBV27; D gene: -; CDR3 protein: CASSLNLPNQPQHF
J gene: TRBJ2-5; V gene: TRBV4-1; D gene: -; CDR3 protein: CASSQWGRETQYF
J gene: TRBJ2-3; V gene: TRBV4-3; D gene: -; CDR3 protein: CASSHNGGTDTQYF
J gene: TRBJ1-2; V gene: TRBV7-2; D gene: TRBD1; CDR3 protein: CASSFGQGVEGYTF
J gene: TRBJ1-1; V gene: TRBV5-6; D gene: -; CDR3 protein: CASSRGGKAFF
J gene: TRBJ2-1; V gene: TRBV5-4; D gene: TRBD1; CDR3 protein: CASSQLDRVGNEQFF
J gene: TRBJ1-5; V gene: TRBV10-2; D gene: -; CDR3 protein: CATRGGMSGQPQHF
J gene: TRBJ2-2; V gene: TRBV5-1; D gene: TRBD2; CDR3 protein: CASSFGLAGGPAGELFF
J gene: TRBJ1-2; V gene: TRBV28; D gene: -; CDR3 protein: CASSSSEYYGYTF
J gene: TRBJ2-7; V gene: TRBV15; D gene: TRBD2; CDR3 protein: CATSRGTSGYEQYF
J gene: TRBJ2-5; V gene: TRBV15; D gene: -; CDR3 protein: CATSRDTLQETQYF
J gene: TRBJ1-6; V gene: TRBV13; D gene: -; CDR3 protein: CASSLFVGDKSYNSPLHF
J gene: TRBJ2-1; V gene: TRBV9; D gene: -; CDR3 protein: CASSVDGNSYNEQFF
J gene: TRBJ1-1; V gene: TRBV7-3; D gene: -; CDR3 protein: CASSLRSQGNTEAFF
J gene: TRBJ2-7; V gene: TRBV28; D gene: TRBD1; CDR3 protein: CASSFWEQGVSYEQYF
J gene: TRBJ1-1; V gene: TRBV9; D gene: -; CDR3 protein: CASSVDGFLETNTEAFF
J gene: TRBJ1-5; V gene: TRBV6-1; D gene: -; CDR3 protein: CASSGRGRSLQPQHF
J gene: TRBJ1-6; V gene: TRBV6-2/TRBV6-3; D gene: -; CDR3 protein: CASSSPPTSSYNSPLHF
J gene: TRBJ2-3; V gene: TRBV7-2; D gene: TRBD2; CDR3 protein: CASSLGLAGRGDTQYF
J gene: TRBJ1-6; V gene: TRBV9; D gene: TRBD1; CDR3 protein: CASSAGQGRSYNSPLHF
J gene: TRBJ2-7; V gene: TRBV28; D gene: TRBD2; CDR3 protein: CATQGTSGGQAYEQYF
J gene: TRBJ1-3; V gene: TRBV28; D gene: -; CDR3 protein: CASSRTGRLTSSGNTIYF
J gene: TRBJ2-5; V gene: TRBV10-2; D gene: -; CDR3 protein: CASSRSLGGETQYF
J gene: TRBJ1-6; V gene: TRBV2; D gene: -; CDR3 protein: CASSQWVPLHF
J gene: TRBJ2-3; V gene: TRBV2; D gene: -; CDR3 protein: CASSSRGADTQYF
J gene: TRBJ1-2; V gene: TRBV28; D gene: -; CDR3 protein: CASSPPRVNYGYTF
J gene: TRBJ1-6; V gene: TRBV10-3; D gene: -; CDR3 protein: CAIREDTYNSPLHF
J gene: TRBJ2-1; V gene: TRBV5-1; D gene: TRBD2; CDR3 protein: CASSLAGGGHNEQFF
J gene: TRBJ1-2; V gene: TRBV6-2/TRBV6-3; D gene: -; CDR3 protein: CASSYGTELYGYTF
J gene: TRBJ1-1; V gene: TRBV19; D gene: -; CDR3 protein: CASSIQRNTEAFF
J gene: TRBJ1-1; V gene: TRBV19; D gene: -; CDR3 protein: CASSIVLGNTEAFF
J gene: TRBJ1-4; V gene: TRBV3-1/TRBV3-2; D gene: -; CDR3 protein: CASSPNRGFETEKLFF
J gene: TRBJ1-2; V gene: TRBV6-1; D gene: TRBD1; CDR3 protein: CASSGRDRASLGGYTF
J gene: TRBJ1-2; V gene: TRBV18; D gene: TRBD1; CDR3 protein: CASSPRQGEYGYTF
J gene: TRBJ1-4; V gene: TRBV15; D gene: -; CDR3 protein: CATRLGTSTNEKLFF
J gene: TRBJ1-4; V gene: TRBV10-3; D gene: -; CDR3 protein: CAIRKATNEKLFF
J gene: TRBJ1-5; V gene: TRBV28; D gene: -; CDR3 protein: CASSWGQDQPQHF
J gene: TRBJ1-6; V gene: TRBV2; D gene: TRBD1; CDR3 protein: CASSVNPGTGGRNSPLHF
J gene: TRBJ2-5; V gene: TRBV6-6; D gene: -; CDR3 protein: CASSYQGFETQYF
J gene: TRBJ2-6; V gene: TRBV7-9; D gene: -; CDR3 protein: CASSAGLSGANVLTF
J gene: TRBJ2-5; V gene: TRBV2; D gene: TRBD2; CDR3 protein: CASTYAGGLETQYF